This T cell receptor (beta chain) came from a study of T-cell memory formation after mild COVID-19. TCRdb recomputed calls from the 5' RACE reads with MiXCR, one row per CDR3 protein. The sample lists about 290,000 distinct CDR3 sequences, roughly 15% occurring once. There are a few counts of this clonotype. The CDR3 is made up of 15 amino acids. CDR1 and CDR2 (germline): KGHSH, LQKENI. V trimming: 3 bases; J trimming: 5 bases; junction bases outside the gene matches: 4. The receptor comes from a man between 18 and 35 years old who had mild COVID-19 (a few samples of this study predate the infection). Cell type and time point are not known. The gene calls are TRBV18 and TRBJ2-5; 12 bases agree with TRBD1. The sequencing input was PBMCs or a T cell subset sorted from them (not recorded which). This CDR3 reads CASSPGTGGGETQYF. CDR3 nucleotides: TGTGCCAGCTCACCGGGGACAGGGGGCGGCGAGACCCAGTACTTC.